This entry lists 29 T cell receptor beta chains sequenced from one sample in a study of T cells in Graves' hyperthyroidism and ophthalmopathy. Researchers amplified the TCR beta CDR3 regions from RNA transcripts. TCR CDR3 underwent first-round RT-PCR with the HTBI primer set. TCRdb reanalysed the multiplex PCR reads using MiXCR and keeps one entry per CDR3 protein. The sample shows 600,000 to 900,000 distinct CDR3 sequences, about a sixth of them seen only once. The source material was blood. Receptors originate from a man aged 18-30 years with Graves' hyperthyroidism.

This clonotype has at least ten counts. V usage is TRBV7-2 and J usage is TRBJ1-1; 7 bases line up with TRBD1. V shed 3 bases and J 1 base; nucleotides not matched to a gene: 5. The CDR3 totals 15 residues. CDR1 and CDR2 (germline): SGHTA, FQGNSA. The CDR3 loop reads CASSLTGTENTEAFF. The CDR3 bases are TGTGCCAGCAGCTTGACCGGGACAGAGAACACTGAAGCTTTCTTT.

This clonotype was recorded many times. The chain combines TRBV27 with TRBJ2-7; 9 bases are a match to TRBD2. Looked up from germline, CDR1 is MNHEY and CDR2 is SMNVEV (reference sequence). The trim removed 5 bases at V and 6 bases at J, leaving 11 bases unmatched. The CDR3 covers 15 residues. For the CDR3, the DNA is TGTGCCAGCAGTCCCTGGGCGGGAGGGCCGCTCGAGCAGTACTTC. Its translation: CASSPWAGGPLEQYF.

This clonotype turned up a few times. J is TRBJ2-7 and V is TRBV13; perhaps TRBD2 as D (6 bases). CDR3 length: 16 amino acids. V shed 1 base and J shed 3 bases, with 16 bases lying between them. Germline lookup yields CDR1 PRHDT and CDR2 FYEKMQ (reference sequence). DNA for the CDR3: TGTGCCAGCAGCTTAGAAGGTGGGGGGACTTTCTACGAGCAGTACTTC. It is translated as CASSLEGGGTFYEQYF.

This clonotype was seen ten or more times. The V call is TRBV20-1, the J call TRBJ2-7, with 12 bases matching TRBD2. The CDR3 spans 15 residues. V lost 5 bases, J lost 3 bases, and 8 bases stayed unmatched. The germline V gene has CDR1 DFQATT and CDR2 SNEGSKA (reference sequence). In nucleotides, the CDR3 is TGCAGTGCTCCGAGACTAGCGGGAGTGGTCTACGAGCAGTACTTC. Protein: CSAPRLAGVVYEQYF.

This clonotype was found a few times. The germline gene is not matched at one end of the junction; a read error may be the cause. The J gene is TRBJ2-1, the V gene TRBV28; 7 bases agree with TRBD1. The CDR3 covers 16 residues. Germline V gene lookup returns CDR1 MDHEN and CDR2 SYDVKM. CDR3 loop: CASSPPGQHSYNGQFF. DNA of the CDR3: TGTGCCAGCAGTCCGCCGGGACAGCATTCCTACAATGGGCAGTTCTTC.

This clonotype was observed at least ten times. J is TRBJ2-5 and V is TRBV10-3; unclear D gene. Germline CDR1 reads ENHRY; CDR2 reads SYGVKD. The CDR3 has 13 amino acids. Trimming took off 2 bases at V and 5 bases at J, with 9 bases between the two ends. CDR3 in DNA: TGTGCCATCAGTGAGGTCACGCGGGAGACCCAGTACTTC. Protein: CAISEVTRETQYF.

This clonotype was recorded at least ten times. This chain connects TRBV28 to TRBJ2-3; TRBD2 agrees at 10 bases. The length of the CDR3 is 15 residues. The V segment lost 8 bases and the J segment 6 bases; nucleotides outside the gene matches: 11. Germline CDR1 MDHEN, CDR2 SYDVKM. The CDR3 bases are TGTGCCAGCCTCTCGGGGCTAGCGGGAGCGGATACGCAGTATTTT. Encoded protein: CASLSGLAGADTQYF.

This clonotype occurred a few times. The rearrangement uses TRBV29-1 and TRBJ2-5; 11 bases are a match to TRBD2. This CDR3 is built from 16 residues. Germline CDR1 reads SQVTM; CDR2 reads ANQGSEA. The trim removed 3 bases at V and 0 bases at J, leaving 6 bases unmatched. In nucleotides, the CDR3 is TGCAGCGTTGATTCCCTAGCGGGAGGACACCAAGAGACCCAGTACTTC. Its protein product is CSVDSLAGGHQETQYF.

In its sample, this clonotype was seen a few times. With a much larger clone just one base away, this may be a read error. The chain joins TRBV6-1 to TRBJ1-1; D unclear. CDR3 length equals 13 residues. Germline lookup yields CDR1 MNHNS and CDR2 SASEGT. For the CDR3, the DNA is TGTGCCAACAGTGGTGGGGAGAACACTGAAGCTTTCTTT. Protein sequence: CANSGGENTEAFF.

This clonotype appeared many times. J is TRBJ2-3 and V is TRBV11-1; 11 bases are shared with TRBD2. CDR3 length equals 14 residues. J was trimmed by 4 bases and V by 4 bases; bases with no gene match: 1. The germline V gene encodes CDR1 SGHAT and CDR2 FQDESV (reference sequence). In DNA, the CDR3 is TGTGCCAGCAGCTCGACTAGCGGGGCAGATACGCAGTATTTT. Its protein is CASSSTSGADTQYF.

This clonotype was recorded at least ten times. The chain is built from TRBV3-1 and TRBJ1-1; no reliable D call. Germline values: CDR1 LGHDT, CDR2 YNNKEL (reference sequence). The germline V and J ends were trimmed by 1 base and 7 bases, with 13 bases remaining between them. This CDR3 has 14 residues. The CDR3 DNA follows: TGTGCCAGCAGCCAAGTAAGGAGACAAGGTGAAGCTTTCTTT. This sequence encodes CASSQVRRQGEAFF.

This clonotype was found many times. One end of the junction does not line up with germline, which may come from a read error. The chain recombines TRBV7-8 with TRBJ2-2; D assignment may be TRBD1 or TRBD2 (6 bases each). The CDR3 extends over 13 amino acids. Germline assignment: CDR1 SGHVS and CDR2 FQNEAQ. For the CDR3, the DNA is TGTGCCAGCAGCTTATCACAGGGCGGGGAACTGTTTTTT. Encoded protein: CASSLSQGGELFF.

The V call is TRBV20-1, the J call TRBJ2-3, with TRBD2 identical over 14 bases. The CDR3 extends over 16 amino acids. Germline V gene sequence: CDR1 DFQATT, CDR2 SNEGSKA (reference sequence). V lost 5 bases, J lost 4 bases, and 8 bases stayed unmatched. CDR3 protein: CSAPGLAGGGADTQYF. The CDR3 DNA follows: TGCAGTGCTCCAGGACTAGCGGGAGGAGGGGCAGATACGCAGTATTTT.

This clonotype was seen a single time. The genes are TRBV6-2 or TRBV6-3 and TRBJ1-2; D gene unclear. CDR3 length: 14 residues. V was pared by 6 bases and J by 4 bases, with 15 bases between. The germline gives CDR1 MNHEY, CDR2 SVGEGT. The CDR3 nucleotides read TGTGCCAGCAGCCCCCGTCAGGCCTCCTATGGCTACACCTTC. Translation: CASSPRQASYGYTF.

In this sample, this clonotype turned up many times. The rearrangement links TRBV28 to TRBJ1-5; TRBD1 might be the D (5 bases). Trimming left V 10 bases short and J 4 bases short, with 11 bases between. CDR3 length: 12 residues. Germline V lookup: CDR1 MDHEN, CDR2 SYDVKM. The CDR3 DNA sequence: TGTGCCACTGGGACGGGGAATCAGCCCCAGCATTTT. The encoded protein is CATGTGNQPQHF.

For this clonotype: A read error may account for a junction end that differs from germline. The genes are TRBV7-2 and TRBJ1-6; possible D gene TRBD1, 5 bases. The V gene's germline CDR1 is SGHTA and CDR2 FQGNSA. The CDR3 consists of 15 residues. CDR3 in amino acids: CASNLGTYYNSPLHF. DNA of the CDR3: TGTGCCAGCAACTTAGGGACGTATTATAATTCACCCCTCCACTTT.

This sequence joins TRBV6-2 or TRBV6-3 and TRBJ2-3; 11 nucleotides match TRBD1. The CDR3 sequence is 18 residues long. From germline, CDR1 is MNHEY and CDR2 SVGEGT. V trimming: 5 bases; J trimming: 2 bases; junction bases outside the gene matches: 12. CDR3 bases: TGTGCCAGCAGTCACCGGACAGGGGGCCTTACTACCACAGATACGCAGTATTTT. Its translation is CASSHRTGGLTTTDTQYF.

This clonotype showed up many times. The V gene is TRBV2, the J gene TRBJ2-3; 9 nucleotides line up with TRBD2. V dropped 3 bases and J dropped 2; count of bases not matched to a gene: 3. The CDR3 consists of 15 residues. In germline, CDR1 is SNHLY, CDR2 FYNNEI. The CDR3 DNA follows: TGTGCCAGCAGTGAGACTAGCGGAGACACAGATACGCAGTATTTT. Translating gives CASSETSGDTDTQYF.

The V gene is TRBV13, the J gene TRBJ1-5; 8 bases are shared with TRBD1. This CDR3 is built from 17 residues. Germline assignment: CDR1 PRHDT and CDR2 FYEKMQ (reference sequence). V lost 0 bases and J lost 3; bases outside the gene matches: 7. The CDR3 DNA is TGTGCCAGCAGCTTAGGACAGGGGGTGAAATCCAATCAGCCCCAGCATTTT. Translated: CASSLGQGVKSNQPQHF.

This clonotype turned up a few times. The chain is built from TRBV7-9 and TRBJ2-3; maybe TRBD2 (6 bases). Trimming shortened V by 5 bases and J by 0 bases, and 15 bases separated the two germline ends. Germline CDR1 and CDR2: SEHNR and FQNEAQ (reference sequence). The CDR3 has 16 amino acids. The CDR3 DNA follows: TGTGCCAGCAGCCGAGGTGTCGGGACTAGCACAGATACGCAGTATTTT. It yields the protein CASSRGVGTSTDTQYF.

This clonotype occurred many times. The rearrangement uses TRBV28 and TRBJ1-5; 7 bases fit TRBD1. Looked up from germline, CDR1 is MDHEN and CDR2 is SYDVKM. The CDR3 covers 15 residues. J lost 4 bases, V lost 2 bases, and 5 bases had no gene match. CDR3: CASSLTGAGNQPQHF. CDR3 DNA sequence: TGTGCCAGCAGTTTAACAGGGGCTGGTAATCAGCCCCAGCATTTT. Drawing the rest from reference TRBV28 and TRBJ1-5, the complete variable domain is DVKVTQSSRYLVKRTGEKVFLECVQDMDHENMFWYRQDPGLGLRLIYFSYDVKMKEKGDIPEGYSVSREKKERFSLILESASTNQTSMYLCASSLTGAGNQPQHFGDGTRLSIL.

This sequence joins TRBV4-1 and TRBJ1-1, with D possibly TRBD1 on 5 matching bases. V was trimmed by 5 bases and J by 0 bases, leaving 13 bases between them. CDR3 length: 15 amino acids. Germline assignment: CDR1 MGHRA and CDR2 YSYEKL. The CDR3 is CASSSLGGLNTEAFF. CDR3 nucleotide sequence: TGCGCCAGCAGCAGCCTGGGGGGGTTGAACACTGAAGCTTTCTTT.

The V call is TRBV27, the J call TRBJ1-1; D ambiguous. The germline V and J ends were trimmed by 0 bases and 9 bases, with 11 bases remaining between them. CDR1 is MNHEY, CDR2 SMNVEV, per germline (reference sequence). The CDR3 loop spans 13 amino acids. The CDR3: CASSLSGSRKAFF. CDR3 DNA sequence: TGTGCCAGCAGTTTATCGGGGAGCAGGAAAGCTTTCTTT.

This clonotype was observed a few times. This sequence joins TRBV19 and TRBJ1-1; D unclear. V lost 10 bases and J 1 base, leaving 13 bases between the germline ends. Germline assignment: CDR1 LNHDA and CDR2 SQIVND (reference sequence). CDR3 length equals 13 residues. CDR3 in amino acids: CATLSMANTEAFF. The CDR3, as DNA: TGTGCCACTTTATCAATGGCGAACACTGAAGCTTTCTTT. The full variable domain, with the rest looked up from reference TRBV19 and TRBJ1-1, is DGGITQSPKYLFRKEGQNVTLSCEQNLNHDAMYWYRQDPGQGLRLIYYSQIVNDFQKGDIAEGYSVSREKKESFPLTVTSAQKNPTAFYLCATLSMANTEAFFGQGTRLTVV.

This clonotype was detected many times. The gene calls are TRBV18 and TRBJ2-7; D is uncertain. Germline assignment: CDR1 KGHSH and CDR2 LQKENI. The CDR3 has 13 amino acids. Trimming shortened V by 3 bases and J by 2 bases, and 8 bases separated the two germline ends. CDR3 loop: CASSPSTAYEQYF. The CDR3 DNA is TGTGCCAGCTCACCCTCCACAGCCTACGAGCAGTACTTC. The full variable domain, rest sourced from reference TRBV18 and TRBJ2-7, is NAGVMQNPRHLVRRRGQEARLRCSPMKGHSHVYWYRQLPEEGLKFMVYLQKENIIDESGMPKERFSAEFPKEGPSILRIQQVVRGDSAAYFCASSPSTAYEQYFGPGTRLTVT.

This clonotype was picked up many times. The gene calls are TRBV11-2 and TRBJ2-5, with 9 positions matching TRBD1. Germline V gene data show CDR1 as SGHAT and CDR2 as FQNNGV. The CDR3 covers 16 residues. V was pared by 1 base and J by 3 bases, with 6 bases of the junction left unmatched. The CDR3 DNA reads TGTGCCAGCAGCTTAGGACAGGGGGTAAACGAAGAGACCCAGTACTTC. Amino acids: CASSLGQGVNEETQYF.

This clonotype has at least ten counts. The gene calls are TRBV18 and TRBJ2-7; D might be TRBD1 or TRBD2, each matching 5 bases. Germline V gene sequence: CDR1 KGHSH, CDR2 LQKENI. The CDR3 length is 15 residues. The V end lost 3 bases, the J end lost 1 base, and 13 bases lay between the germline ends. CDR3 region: CASSPYRDGSYEQYF. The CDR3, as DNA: TGTGCCAGCTCACCGTACCGGGACGGATCCTACGAGCAGTACTTC.

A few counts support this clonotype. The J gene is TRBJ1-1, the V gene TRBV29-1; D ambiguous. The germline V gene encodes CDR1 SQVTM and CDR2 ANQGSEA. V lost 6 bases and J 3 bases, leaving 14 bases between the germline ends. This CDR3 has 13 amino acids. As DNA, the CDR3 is TGCAGCGTCGCATTACTGGGAGACACTGAAGCTTTCTTT. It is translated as CSVALLGDTEAFF.

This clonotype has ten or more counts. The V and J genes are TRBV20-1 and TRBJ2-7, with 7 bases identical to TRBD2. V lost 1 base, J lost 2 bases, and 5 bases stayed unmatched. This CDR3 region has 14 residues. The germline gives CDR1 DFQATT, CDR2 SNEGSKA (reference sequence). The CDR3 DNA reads TGCAGTGCTAGAGTCGGCGGGAGAGCCTACGAGCAGTACTTC. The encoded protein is CSARVGGRAYEQYF.